These T cell receptor beta chains were read from a single sample in a study of blood T cell repertoires in COVID-19. The repertoire was sequenced with immunoSEQ multiplex PCR; TCRdb's copy has only in-frame clones and lacks some. The sample lists approximately 200,000 clones, about 90% occurring once. Source material: peripheral blood. All receptors derive from a man aged 40-55 years with active or convalescent COVID-19. Each CDR3 is given with its conserved first and last residue. The D gene is left open where the match is weak. The size field is filled for only some rows; it gives once, few, many or a size class.

cdr3_nt cdr3_aa j_call clone_size d_call v_call
TGCGCCAGCAGCTTGACAGGGTTAGAGAACACTGAAGCTTTCTTT CASSLTGLENTEAFF TRBJ1-1 - - TRBV5-1
TGTGCCAGCAGCTTAATTAGGCTAGCTGAGTTCTTC CASSLIRLAEFF TRBJ2-1 few - TRBV7-9
TGTGCCAGCAGCTTGGAGTTCGGGCGGGGGGGCCACAATGAGCAGTTCTTC CASSLEFGRGGHNEQFF TRBJ2-1 - TRBD2 TRBV5-4
TGTGCCAGCTGTAGGGACTTTAATGAAAAACTGTTTTTT CASCRDFNEKLFF TRBJ1-4 - - TRBV6-5
TGCAGTGCACGGGACAGCACTGAAGCTTTCTTT CSARDSTEAFF TRBJ1-1 - TRBD1 TRBV20-1
TGTGCCAGCAGCGGCCGGGACAGGGGGGTATTAGGCAATCAGCCCCAGCATTTT CASSGRDRGVLGNQPQHF TRBJ1-5 - TRBD1 TRBV5-6
TGTGCCTGGAGGGGGGCCGGGACAGGGGGTTCCTACGAGCAGTACTTC CAWRGAGTGGSYEQYF TRBJ2-7 - TRBD1 TRBV30
TGCGCCAGCAGCTCGGGGACAGGGCTACTTTCTAACTATGGCTACACCTTC CASSSGTGLLSNYGYTF TRBJ1-2 - TRBD1 TRBV5-1
TGTGCCACCCATGGGCAGGGAAATGGCTACACCTTC CATHGQGNGYTF TRBJ1-2 - - TRBV27
TGCAGCGTTGAAAAGGACGGGGACTCCTATGGCTACACCTTC CSVEKDGDSYGYTF TRBJ1-2 - - TRBV29-1
TGTGCCAGCAGCGGACCACTTGGGACAGCTGGGGCCAACGTCCTGACTTTC CASSGPLGTAGANVLTF TRBJ2-6 - TRBD1 TRBV25-1
TGTGCCAGCAGCTCGACAGGGAGTGAGCAGTTCTTC CASSSTGSEQFF TRBJ2-1 - TRBD1 TRBV13
TGTGCCAGCGGGGGACTAGCGGGACCAACGGGGGATACGCAGTATTTT CASGGLAGPTGDTQYF TRBJ2-3 - TRBD2 TRBV9
TGTGCCAGCAGTGAAGGACAGGGGGCGCGAACTGAAGCTTTCTTT CASSEGQGARTEAFF TRBJ1-1 - TRBD1 TRBV6-1
TGTGCCAGCAGGCGTCTCGACAGGGGACGGGGAGATACGCAGTATTTT CASRRLDRGRGDTQYF TRBJ2-3 - TRBD1 TRBV27
TGTGCCAGCAGCTTAGGCACAGGGGGCAATCAGCCCCAGCATTTT CASSLGTGGNQPQHF TRBJ1-5 - TRBD1 TRBV7-9
TGTGCCAGCAGCTTGCTCACCAGAGGATCCGGGGAGCTGTTTTTT CASSLLTRGSGELFF TRBJ2-2 once - TRBV5-5
TGCGCCAGCAGCCTATTACATGGGACTAGCTACAATGAGCAGTTCTTC CASSLLHGTSYNEQFF TRBJ2-1 - TRBD2 TRBV4-1
TGTGCCTGGAGTGGCCAGGCTAGGGGGACTGAAGCTTTCTTT CAWSGQARGTEAFF TRBJ1-1 - - TRBV30
TGTGCCAGCAGCGTGACAGTGACCTCTGGAAACACCATATATTTT CASSVTVTSGNTIYF TRBJ1-3 once - TRBV7-8
TGTGCCAGCAGCTTACCCGGGAGCGGGGAGCTGTTTTTT CASSLPGSGELFF TRBJ2-2 - - TRBV7-9
TGTGCCAGCCCGGGAGGAGGACTCACAGATACGCAGTATTTT CASPGGGLTDTQYF TRBJ2-3 - TRBD2 TRBV2
TGTGCCAGCAGCTTAGGGGACAGGGGGCAGAGAGAGACCCAGTACTTC CASSLGDRGQRETQYF TRBJ2-5 - TRBD1 TRBV7-9
TGTGCCAGCAGCCAAGGGCGGGGTAGAGCGGCTGAAGCTTTCTTT CASSQGRGRAAEAFF TRBJ1-1 once - TRBV3-1/TRBV3-2
TGTGCCAGTAGGGGGGGGGATTATCAGCCCCAGCATTTT CASRGGDYQPQHF TRBJ1-5 - - TRBV19
TGTGCCAGCATACCGGGGGGACCCTACAATGAGCAGTTCTTC CASIPGGPYNEQFF TRBJ2-1 once TRBD2 TRBV28
TGTGCCAGCAAGGGGGCCCAAGAGACCCAGTACTTC CASKGAQETQYF TRBJ2-5 few TRBD1 TRBV27
TGTGCCAGCTCACCTAATACTGCGCGCGAGCAGTACTTC CASSPNTAREQYF TRBJ2-7 - - TRBV18
TGTGCCAGTAGTATGAATAGGGGACAGGGACGGCTTCCTAATTCACCCCTCCACTTT CASSMNRGQGRLPNSPLHF TRBJ1-6 - TRBD1 TRBV19
TGTGCCAGCAGCTTAACGGGAGGCCCTGATACGCAGTATTTT CASSLTGGPDTQYF TRBJ2-3 once TRBD2 TRBV11-3
TGTGCCAGCAGGACAGGTAAAAATTCACCCCTCCACTTT CASRTGKNSPLHF TRBJ1-6 - - TRBV6-5
TGTGCCAGCAGTTTACTCAGTAATCAGCCCCAGCATTTT CASSLLSNQPQHF TRBJ1-5 once - TRBV12-3/TRBV12-4
TGTGCCAGCAGCCAGCTCCACATCGCAACTAATGAAAAACTGTTTTTT CASSQLHIATNEKLFF TRBJ1-4 - - TRBV4-2
TGTGCGACCAGGGGGGACAGGAAAAATGAGCAGTTCTTC CATRGDRKNEQFF TRBJ2-1 - TRBD1 TRBV11-2
TGTGCCAGCAGTTTAACCCGGGACTTCCCTGAAGCTTTCTTT CASSLTRDFPEAFF TRBJ1-1 few - TRBV28
TGTGCCAGTAGTATAGAGGGCGGGGGCTACTCCTACAATGAGCAGTTCTTC CASSIEGGGYSYNEQFF TRBJ2-1 - - TRBV19
TGTGCCAGAAGCGGCAACGCCCTCAGGGGGCTAAGCAATCAGCCCCAGCATTTT CARSGNALRGLSNQPQHF TRBJ1-5 - TRBD1 TRBV5-3
TGTGCCAGCGGCCGGGACAGCTATGGCTACACCTTC CASGRDSYGYTF TRBJ1-2 - TRBD1 TRBV19
TGTGCCAGCAGCTCCTTAAGCGGAAACACCATATATTTT CASSSLSGNTIYF TRBJ1-3 few - TRBV6-5
TGTGCCAGCAGCCGGGGGGCCTCACGCACAGATACGCAGTATTTT CASSRGASRTDTQYF TRBJ2-3 - - TRBV7-9
TGTGCCAGCAGTGGTCCAGGCCATCAGCCCCAGCATTTT CASSGPGHQPQHF TRBJ1-5 - - TRBV2
TGTGCCAGCAGTCGACAGGGGGCGATGGTAGGGTACCAAGAGACCCAGTACTTC CASSRQGAMVGYQETQYF TRBJ2-5 - TRBD1 TRBV28
TGTGCCAGCAGAGAGGGGGGGTACGGAAACACCATATATTTT CASREGGYGNTIYF TRBJ1-3 - - TRBV2
TGTGCCTGGAGTGCAGGGGTCAATAGCAATCAGCCCCAGCATTTT CAWSAGVNSNQPQHF TRBJ1-5 - - TRBV30
TGTGCCAGCAGTGGAGGGCAGGCCCTCCACTTT CASSGGQALHF TRBJ1-6 - - TRBV2
TGTGCCAGCACCAAAATGGGGCTAGCGGGGTACCCCCAAGAGACCCAGTACTTC CASTKMGLAGYPQETQYF TRBJ2-5 once TRBD2 TRBV2
TGCGCCAGCAGACAGGGGATGGGATACGAAAAACTGTTTTTT CASRQGMGYEKLFF TRBJ1-4 - TRBD1 TRBV10-1
TGTGCCAGCAGTTTTAGCGGACGAGGCTACACCTTC CASSFSGRGYTF TRBJ1-2 few - TRBV12-3/TRBV12-4
TGTGCCAGCAGCTTAGGTGAGGGGGCTGGCGAGCAGTACTTC CASSLGEGAGEQYF TRBJ2-7 - TRBD1 TRBV7-9
TGTGCCAGCAGTTTTACAGCCCATGGCTACACCTTC CASSFTAHGYTF TRBJ1-2 - - TRBV12-3/TRBV12-4
TGTGCCAGCAGTTTCTCGGGGGGGAACACCGGGGAGCTGTTTTTT CASSFSGGNTGELFF TRBJ2-2 few TRBD2 TRBV28
TGTGCCAGCATCCCGAGGGTCGGGACAGGGATGGGGACCCAGTACTTC CASIPRVGTGMGTQYF TRBJ2-5 - TRBD1 TRBV28
TGTGCCAGCAGCCAAGCCCGAGGGATACAAGAGACCCAGTACTTC CASSQARGIQETQYF TRBJ2-5 - - TRBV14
TGTGCCAGCAGTTACCTGGAGGCCCAGCATACGCAGTATTTT CASSYLEAQHTQYF TRBJ2-3 - - TRBV6-6
TGTGCCAGCAGCCAAGTGGTCCTAGCGGGAGGGCCGGAGAGCACAGATACGCAGTATTTT CASSQVVLAGGPESTDTQYF TRBJ2-3 - TRBD2 TRBV3-1/TRBV3-2
TGTGCCAGCAGCTCGGGACAGGAGAACACCGGGGAGCTGTTTTTT CASSSGQENTGELFF TRBJ2-2 - TRBD1 TRBV11-1
TGCAGCGTCCCCCCTATGGGGGCGACTGAAGCTTTCTTT CSVPPMGATEAFF TRBJ1-1 - - TRBV29-1